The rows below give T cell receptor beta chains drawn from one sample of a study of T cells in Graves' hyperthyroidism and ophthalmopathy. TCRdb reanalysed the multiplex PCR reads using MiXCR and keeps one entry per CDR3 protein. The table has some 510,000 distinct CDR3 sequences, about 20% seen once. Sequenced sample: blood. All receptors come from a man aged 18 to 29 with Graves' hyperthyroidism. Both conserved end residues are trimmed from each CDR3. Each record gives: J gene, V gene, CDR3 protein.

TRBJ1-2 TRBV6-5 ASSSQGKPYGYT
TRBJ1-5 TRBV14 ASSQDTRGPQH
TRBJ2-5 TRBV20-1 SARAPGTSGNQETQY
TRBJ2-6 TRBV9 ASSVGPSYGAGTGANVLT
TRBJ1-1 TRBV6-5 ASSYLGTGNTEAF
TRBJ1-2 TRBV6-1 ASRDGQGNYGYT
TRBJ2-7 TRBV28 ATSEIPGGHGEQY
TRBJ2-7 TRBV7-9 ASSHGTLYEQY
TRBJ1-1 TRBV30 AWNRDAVEAF
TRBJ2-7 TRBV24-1 ATSADRGSSYEQY
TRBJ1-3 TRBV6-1 ASSELAGNTIY
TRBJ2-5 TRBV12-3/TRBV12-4 ASSSLGTSGGRETQY
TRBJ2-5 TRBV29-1 SVGVAGAQETQY